Below are 21 T cell receptor beta chains sequenced from a single sample in a study of response to subunit inactivated influenza vaccine. A single record per CDR3 protein comes from TCRdb applying MiXCR to the RT-PCR reads. The data hold hundreds of thousands of distinct CDR3 sequences, with around 8% observed a single time. The sequences come from PBMCs from blood, collected less than 30 months after vaccination. The receptors come from a man aged 45 to 75 who received an inactivated influenza vaccine.

This clonotype was seen a handful of times. V usage is TRBV11-2 and J usage is TRBJ2-1; TRBD1 aligns across 7 bases. Unmatched junction bases numbered 6, after V lost 5 bases and J lost 2 bases. The germline CDR1 and CDR2 sequences are SGHAT and FQNNGV. The CDR3 contains 15 residues. CDR3 region: CASSETGNPYNEQFF. Here the CDR3 DNA reads TGTGCCAGCAGCGAGACAGGGAACCCCTACAATGAGCAGTTCTTC.

This clonotype was seen only a few times. V usage is TRBV4-2 and J usage is TRBJ1-4; D not certain. V was clipped by 4 bases and J by 4 bases, with 10 bases between them. The CDR3 contains 14 residues. Looked up from germline, CDR1 is LGHNA and CDR2 is YNFKEQ. In DNA, the CDR3 is TGTGCCAGCAGCCCCGGCCAGTATAATGAAAAACTGTTTTTT. This codes for CASSPGQYNEKLFF.

This clonotype occurred a few times. This chain joins TRBV7-2 and TRBJ2-2; D may match TRBD1 or TRBD2 (6 bases each). V lost 1 base and J lost 5, with 14 bases in between. CDR1 is SGHTA, CDR2 FQGNSA, per germline. The CDR3 is 16 residues long. CDR3 sequence (DNA): TGTGCCAGCAGCTTAGGAGGGGGGAGGCGGACCGGGGAGCTGTTTTTT. Protein product: CASSLGGGRRTGELFF.

This clonotype was found a few times. The rearrangement uses TRBV9 and TRBJ1-2; 8 bases are a match to TRBD1. Germline V gene data show CDR1 as SGDLS and CDR2 as YYNGEE. The CDR3 spans 14 residues. The V segment lost 6 bases and the J segment 2 bases; nucleotides outside the gene matches: 6. CDR3 nucleotide sequence: TGTGCCAGCACCGGACAGGGCGGCAACTATGGCTACACCTTC. It codes for CASTGQGGNYGYTF.

This clonotype was seen a handful of times. The genes are TRBV3-1 and TRBJ1-1, with 7 bases fitting TRBD1. V was pared by 1 base and J by 0 bases, with 11 bases of the junction left unmatched. The germline V gene encodes CDR1 LGHDT and CDR2 YNNKEL (reference sequence). The length of the CDR3 is 18 residues. CDR3 region: CASSQADFPGQLNTEAFF. For the CDR3, the DNA is TGTGCCAGCAGCCAAGCGGATTTTCCGGGACAGCTGAACACTGAAGCTTTCTTT.

This clonotype showed up just a few times. The chain is built from TRBV20-1 and TRBJ2-2; D may correspond to TRBD1 or TRBD2 (5 bases each). The germline V and J ends were trimmed by 3 bases and 1 base, with 15 bases remaining between them. Looked up from germline, CDR1 is DFQATT and CDR2 is SNEGSKA (reference sequence). CDR3 length: 16 amino acids. The CDR3 region has the DNA TGCAGTGCTAGGGACTTAGGACACCGGAACACCGGGGAGCTGTTTTTT. As protein: CSARDLGHRNTGELFF.

With respect to this clonotype: A much more abundant neighbour one base away suggests this may be a read error. This chain connects TRBV5-1 to TRBJ1-4; TRBD1 matches at 7 bases. The CDR3 consists of 14 residues. Trimming took 5 bases from V and 3 from J; bases not matched to a gene: 4. Germline V lookup: CDR1 SGHRS, CDR2 YFSETQ. CDR3: CASRPGTANEKLFF. The CDR3 bases are TGCGCCAGCAGACCCGGGACAGCTAATGAAAAACTGTTTTTT.

This clonotype was seen a handful of times. The genes are TRBV5-6 and TRBJ2-3; D is possibly TRBD1 (6 bases). Trimming shortened V by 0 bases and J by 2 bases, and 19 bases separated the two germline ends. Germline V gives CDR1 SGHDT, CDR2 YYEEEE. The CDR3 is made up of 18 amino acids. The CDR3 bases are TGTGCCAGCAGCTTGGTGGGGGCCTTACTATCCTCCACAGATACGCAGTATTTT. This gives the protein CASSLVGALLSSTDTQYF.

The chain recombines TRBV29-1 with TRBJ1-1; the match to TRBD1 covers 8 bases. The CDR3 runs 12 residues. Germline V gives CDR1 SQVTM, CDR2 ANQGSEA. The V segment lost 7 bases and the J segment 4 bases; nucleotides outside the gene matches: 5. Here the CDR3 reads CSAPGQGTEAFF. The CDR3 DNA reads as TGCAGCGCCCCCGGACAGGGCACTGAAGCTTTCTTT.

In this sample, this clonotype turned up many times. V and J are TRBV5-1 and TRBJ2-2; no clear D gene. The V gene lost 7 bases and the J gene lost 6 bases, with 13 bases spanning the gap. CDR1 is SGHRS, CDR2 YFSETQ, per germline. CDR3 length: 13 amino acids. Here the CDR3 DNA reads TGCGCCAGCTCTGTAACAGTTCCCGGGGAGCTGTTTTTT. Its translation: CASSVTVPGELFF.

V usage is TRBV5-3 and J usage is TRBJ1-4; no clear D gene. TRBV5-3 is assigned to the ORF class and has an uncertain function. The ends were cut back, 8 bases at V and 5 bases at J, with 22 bases in the middle. The CDR3 sequence is 16 residues long. This chain's CDR3 is CASRGSLAGGNEKLFF. CDR3 nucleotides: TGTGCCAGTCGTGGATCCCTTGCGGGAGGGAATGAAAAACTGTTTTTT.

This sequence joins TRBV4-3 and TRBJ2-7; 9 nucleotides match TRBD2. The germline V gene encodes CDR1 LGHNA and CDR2 YSLEER. V lost 1 base to trimming and J lost 5 bases; unmatched junction nucleotides: 6. This CDR3 has 15 residues. CDR3 sequence: CASSQGSGSFHEQYF. The DNA for the CDR3 is TGCGCCAGCAGCCAAGGTAGCGGGAGCTTCCACGAGCAGTACTTC.

This clonotype was observed a few times. This chain joins TRBV6-5 and TRBJ1-2; maybe TRBD1 (5 bases). The V gene lost 3 bases and the J gene lost 13 bases, with 18 bases spanning the gap. The CDR3 sequence is 13 residues long. Looked up from germline, CDR1 is MNHEY and CDR2 is SVGAGI. The CDR3 protein is CASSYGEGRRCTF. For the CDR3, the DNA is TGTGCCAGCAGTTATGGGGAGGGGCGAAGGTGCACCTTC.

This clonotype came up many times. The junction shows a germline mismatch at one end, possibly a read error. The chain carries TRBV12-3 or TRBV12-4 and TRBJ2-1; D tentatively fits TRBD1 or TRBD2 (6 bases each). This CDR3 region has 12 residues. Written as DNA, the CDR3 is TGTGCCAGCAGCTTAGGGGGGAATGAGCAGTTCTTC. Translated: CASSLGGNEQFF.

The gene calls are TRBV4-3 and TRBJ1-1; D gene uncertain. The CDR3 runs to 13 residues. Germline-derived CDR1 and CDR2 are LGHNA and YSLEER. With 0 bases removed from V and 11 bases from J, the gap between germline ends came to 13 bases. The CDR3 DNA follows: TGCGCCAGCAGCCAAGATGGGGAGGGCAGGGCTTTCTTT. Protein product: CASSQDGEGRAFF.

The chain links TRBV7-2 to TRBJ1-2, with D tentatively TRBD1 (6 bases). The germline CDR1 and CDR2 sequences are SGHTA and FQGNSA. The germline V and J ends were trimmed by 4 bases and 7 bases, with 13 bases remaining between them. The CDR3 covers 13 residues. CDR3 protein: CASSYRVFRGYTF. DNA for the CDR3: TGTGCCAGCAGCTACAGGGTCTTTCGTGGCTACACCTTC.

This clonotype has more than one count but fewer than ten. The chain recombines TRBV28 with TRBJ2-7; 7 bases fit TRBD1. The CDR3 totals 14 residues. Trimming at V came to 7 bases and at J to 2 bases, leaving 8 bases not matched to a gene. The germline V gene has CDR1 MDHEN and CDR2 SYDVKM. CDR3 nucleotides: TGTGCCAGCAACAATCACCAGGGGGCCTACGAGCAGTACTTC. Translated: CASNNHQGAYEQYF.

This sequence joins TRBV6-2 or TRBV6-3 and TRBJ2-5, with no clear D. This CDR3 has 14 residues. Germline assignment: CDR1 MNHEY and CDR2 SVGEGT. Trimming shortened V by 2 bases and J by 1 base, and 8 bases separated the two germline ends. The CDR3 loop reads CASSYRSLQETQYF. In DNA, the CDR3 is TGTGCCAGCAGTTACCGCAGCCTCCAAGAGACCCAGTACTTC.

This clonotype was detected a few times. The CDR3: CASTLDSSGANVLTF. The DNA for the CDR3 is TGTGCCAGCACCCTGGACAGCTCTGGGGCCAACGTCCTGACTTTC. The rearrangement joins TRBV2 to TRBJ2-6; TRBD1 is a possible D gene (6 bases). CDR1 is SNHLY and CDR2 is FYNNEI in the germline V gene. Trimming removed 7 bases at V and 0 bases at J, with 10 bases between. The CDR3 has 15 amino acids.

This clonotype was seen repeatedly, ten times or more. This rearrangement joins TRBV6-2 or TRBV6-3 to TRBJ1-5; unclear D gene. The CDR3 has 15 amino acids. Germline V gene sequence: CDR1 MNHEY, CDR2 SVGEGT. Deletions cut 7 bases from V and 0 bases from J, with 13 bases between. CDR3 bases: TGTGCCAGCAAACGGCCAGACGATAGCAATCAGCCCCAGCATTTT. Its protein is CASKRPDDSNQPQHF.

This clonotype was counted only a few times. J is TRBJ1-1 and V is TRBV18; D call uncertain. CDR1 and CDR2 (germline): KGHSH, LQKENI. Trimming pared 2 bases from V and 0 bases from J, leaving 10 bases between. The CDR3 covers 15 residues. The CDR3 bases are TGTGCCAGCTCACCATGGGAGCGTTTGAACACTGAAGCTTTCTTT. Its translation is CASSPWERLNTEAFF.